A selection of T cell receptor beta chains follows, all from one sample in a study of blood T cells in healthy people across ages. From the 5' RACE reads, TCRdb called clonotypes with MiXCR, one entry per CDR3 protein. The sample holds some 1.5 million distinct CDR3 sequences, over 25% seen once. The specimen sequenced was blood. The receptors were gathered from a woman under 40 in good health. CDR3s leave out the opening cysteine and the closing phenylalanine or tryptophan. Each record gives: CDR3 protein, V gene, J gene.

CDR3 protein: AGSQRGQGTSYEQY
V gene: TRBV14
J gene: TRBJ2-7

CDR3 protein: ATSPGGHNEQF
V gene: TRBV24-1
J gene: TRBJ2-1

CDR3 protein: ASSGGNTGELF
V gene: TRBV2
J gene: TRBJ2-2

CDR3 protein: ASSLAVFKGALVDTQY
V gene: TRBV7-6
J gene: TRBJ2-3

CDR3 protein: ASSYVNSYNEQF
V gene: TRBV6-2/TRBV6-3
J gene: TRBJ2-1

CDR3 protein: ASSKGRQDRRIGELF
V gene: TRBV21-1
J gene: TRBJ2-2

CDR3 protein: SAQGAGDHLYNEQF
V gene: TRBV20-1
J gene: TRBJ2-1

CDR3 protein: ARRVGTTDTQY
V gene: TRBV2
J gene: TRBJ2-3

CDR3 protein: ASSPKTRKSERLTYEQY
V gene: TRBV14
J gene: TRBJ2-7

CDR3 protein: ASSHDYGLYNEQF
V gene: TRBV3-1
J gene: TRBJ2-1

CDR3 protein: ASSLAGARNYGYT
V gene: TRBV12-3/TRBV12-4
J gene: TRBJ1-2

CDR3 protein: ASSKLASGTDTQY
V gene: TRBV6-1
J gene: TRBJ2-3

CDR3 protein: SALPGRQETQY
V gene: TRBV20-1
J gene: TRBJ2-5

CDR3 protein: ASSPAGSGTDTQY
V gene: TRBV7-2
J gene: TRBJ2-3

CDR3 protein: ASSDSGAGYEQY
V gene: TRBV2
J gene: TRBJ2-7

CDR3 protein: SAFSLGQGKNEQY
V gene: TRBV20-1
J gene: -

CDR3 protein: ASSIIGTRSYEQY
V gene: TRBV19
J gene: TRBJ2-7

CDR3 protein: ASENQKGRTGWY
V gene: TRBV7-9
J gene: TRBJ2-7

CDR3 protein: ASSPYLAGAYNEQF
V gene: TRBV11-2
J gene: TRBJ2-1

CDR3 protein: ASSLSRGKGSYEQY
V gene: TRBV5-1
J gene: TRBJ2-7

CDR3 protein: ASKVGGGAGQPQH
V gene: TRBV6-6
J gene: TRBJ1-5

CDR3 protein: ASKNWDGGRETQY
V gene: TRBV19
J gene: TRBJ2-5

CDR3 protein: SAPGTSGMFDEQF
V gene: TRBV20-1
J gene: TRBJ2-1

CDR3 protein: SARTGANTGELF
V gene: TRBV20-1
J gene: TRBJ2-2

CDR3 protein: AWTRLAGVAKNIQY
V gene: TRBV30
J gene: TRBJ2-4

CDR3 protein: ASMGPRNSPLH
V gene: TRBV2
J gene: TRBJ1-6

CDR3 protein: ASRDPGQGTSYEQY
V gene: TRBV2
J gene: TRBJ2-7

CDR3 protein: ASSSSLLAGGEVPYEQY
V gene: TRBV5-1
J gene: TRBJ2-7

CDR3 protein: ASSRMDGVSNYGYT
V gene: TRBV6-5
J gene: TRBJ1-2

CDR3 protein: AWSVLASGRRNEQF
V gene: TRBV30
J gene: TRBJ2-1

CDR3 protein: SVGRTGGSNEQY
V gene: TRBV29-1
J gene: TRBJ2-5

CDR3 protein: ASSSRASGTYNEQF
V gene: TRBV6-2/TRBV6-3
J gene: TRBJ2-1

CDR3 protein: ASSLPPKQF
V gene: TRBV6-2/TRBV6-3
J gene: TRBJ2-1

CDR3 protein: SARAERLAGQETQY
V gene: TRBV20-1
J gene: TRBJ2-5

CDR3 protein: ATSREGGRGIRSETQY
V gene: TRBV15
J gene: TRBJ2-5

CDR3 protein: ASSQDWNRGTGGYT
V gene: TRBV3-1
J gene: TRBJ1-2

CDR3 protein: ASSAGGARGYGYT
V gene: TRBV9
J gene: TRBJ1-2

CDR3 protein: ANSKGRGSTQY
V gene: TRBV12-3/TRBV12-4
J gene: TRBJ2-3

CDR3 protein: ASSFERSTDTQY
V gene: TRBV12-3/TRBV12-4
J gene: TRBJ2-3

CDR3 protein: SARYSAGPEAF
V gene: TRBV20-1
J gene: TRBJ1-1

CDR3 protein: SEISGAYNEQY
V gene: TRBV20-1
J gene: TRBJ2-4

CDR3 protein: SARYLRTDTQY
V gene: TRBV20-1
J gene: TRBJ2-3